The present entry profiles one TCR beta chain with its context. The source of the sample is a study of kidney transplant recipient with SARS-CoV-2 infection. The V end was cut by 4 bases, the J end by 0 bases, with 9 bases between. The CDR3 totals 14 residues. The germline gives CDR1 SNHLY, CDR2 FYNNEI. TCRdb used MiXCR to reprocess the reads, holding one entry per CDR3 protein. The table shows 200,000 to 300,000 distinct CDR3 sequences, with under 30% occurring only once. The sample in question was a blood sample, obtained at baseline and around day 110 from a kidney transplant recipient. The gene calls are TRBV2 and TRBJ1-1; D not certain. The receptor was isolated from a male patient between 25 and 39 years old who had COVID-19 and was a kidney transplant recipient. Some T cells may be provided by the graft donor. CDR3 nucleotide sequence: TGTGCCAGCAGTGTGGGGTTACTGAACACTGAAGCTTTCTTT. Translating gives CASSVGLLNTEAFF.